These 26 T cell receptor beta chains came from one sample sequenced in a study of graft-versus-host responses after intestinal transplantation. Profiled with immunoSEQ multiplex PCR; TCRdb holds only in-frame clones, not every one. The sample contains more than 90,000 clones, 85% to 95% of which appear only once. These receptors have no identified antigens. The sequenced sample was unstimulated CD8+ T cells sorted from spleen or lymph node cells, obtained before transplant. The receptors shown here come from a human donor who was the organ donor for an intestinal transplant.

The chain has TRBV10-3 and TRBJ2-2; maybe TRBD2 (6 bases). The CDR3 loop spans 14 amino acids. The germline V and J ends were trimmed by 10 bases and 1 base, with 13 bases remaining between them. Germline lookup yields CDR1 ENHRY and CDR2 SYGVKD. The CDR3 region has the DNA TGTGCCACCGGGGCGCGGGAGAACACCGGGGAGCTGTTTTTT. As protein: CATGARENTGELFF.

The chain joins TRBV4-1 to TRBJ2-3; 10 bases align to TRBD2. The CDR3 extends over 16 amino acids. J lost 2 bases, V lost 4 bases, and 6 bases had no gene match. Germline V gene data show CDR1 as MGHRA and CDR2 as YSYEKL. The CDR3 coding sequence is TGCGCCAGCAGCCTCCTAGCGGGAGCCTACACAGATACGCAGTATTTT. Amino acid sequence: CASSLLAGAYTDTQYF.

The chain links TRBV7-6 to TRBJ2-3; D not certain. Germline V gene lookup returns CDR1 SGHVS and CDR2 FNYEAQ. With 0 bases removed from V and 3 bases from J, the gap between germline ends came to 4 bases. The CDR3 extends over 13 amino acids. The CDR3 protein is CASSLASTDTQYF. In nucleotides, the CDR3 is TGTGCCAGCAGCTTAGCGTCTACAGATACGCAGTATTTT. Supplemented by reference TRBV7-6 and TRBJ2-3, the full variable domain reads GAGVSQSPRYKVTKRGQDVALRCDPISGHVSLYWYRQALGQGPEFLTYFNYEAQQDKSGLPNDRFSAERPEGSISTLTIQRTEQRDSAMYRCASSLASTDTQYFGPGTRLTVL.

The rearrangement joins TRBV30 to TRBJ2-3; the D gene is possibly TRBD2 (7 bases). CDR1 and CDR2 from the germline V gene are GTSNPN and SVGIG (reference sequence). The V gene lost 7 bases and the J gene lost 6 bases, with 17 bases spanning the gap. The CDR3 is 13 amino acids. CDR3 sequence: CASKGGRRDTQYF. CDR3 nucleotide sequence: TGTGCCTCTAAGGGGGGGCGCAGGGATACGCAGTATTTT.

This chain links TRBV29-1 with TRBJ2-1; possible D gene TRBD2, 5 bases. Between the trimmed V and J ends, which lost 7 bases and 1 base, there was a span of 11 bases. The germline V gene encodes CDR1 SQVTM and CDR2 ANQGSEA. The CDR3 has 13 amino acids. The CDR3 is CSGGLPSYNEQFF. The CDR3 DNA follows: TGCAGCGGCGGGCTCCCGTCCTACAATGAGCAGTTCTTC.

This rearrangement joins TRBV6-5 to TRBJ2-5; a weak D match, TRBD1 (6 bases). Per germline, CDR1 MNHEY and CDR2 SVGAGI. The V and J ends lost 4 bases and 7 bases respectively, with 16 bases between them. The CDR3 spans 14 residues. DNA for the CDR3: TGTGCCAGCAGTTCACAAGGGGGAGAGTTGACCCAGTACTTC. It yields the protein CASSSQGGELTQYF.

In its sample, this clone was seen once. CDR3 region: CASSESAGLGYEQYF. The DNA of the CDR3 is TGTGCCAGCAGCGAGTCGGCGGGACTTGGTTACGAGCAGTACTTC. V is TRBV7-2 and J is TRBJ2-7; tentative D call: TRBD2 (6 bases). Trimming left V 5 bases short and J 4 bases short, with 18 bases between. The CDR3 sequence is 15 residues long. Germline CDR1 and CDR2: SGHTA and FQGNSA.

CDR3 amino acids: CASSLGDTF. CDR3 DNA sequence: TGTGCCAGCAGCTTGGGGGACACCTTC. The rearrangement joins TRBV5-4 to TRBJ1-2; D is unresolved. V dropped 0 bases and J dropped 12 bases, with 3 bases sitting between them. Germline-derived CDR1 and CDR2 are SGHNT and YYREEE (reference sequence). This CDR3 contains 9 residues. Looking up the rest from reference TRBV5-4 and TRBJ1-2 gives the full variable domain: ETGVTQSPTHLIKTRGQQVTLRCSSQSGHNTVSWYQQALGQGPQFIFQYYREEENGRGNFPPRFSGLQFPNYSSELNVNALELDDSALYLCASSLGDTFGSGTRLTVV.

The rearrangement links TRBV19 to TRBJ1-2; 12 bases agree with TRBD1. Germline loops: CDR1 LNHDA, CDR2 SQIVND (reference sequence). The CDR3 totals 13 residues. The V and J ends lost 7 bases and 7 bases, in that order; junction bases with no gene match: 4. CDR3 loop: CASTGTGGLGYTF. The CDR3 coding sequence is TGTGCCAGTACCGGGACAGGGGGCCTTGGCTACACCTTC.

The CDR3 is CASSPTANTEAFF. CDR3 DNA: TGTGCCAGCAGTCCAACAGCGAACACTGAAGCTTTCTTT. This chain connects TRBV11-1 to TRBJ1-1, with D unclear. V was shortened by 6 bases and J by 1 base, with 9 bases between the two germline ends. CDR1 and CDR2 (germline): SGHAT, FQDESV (reference sequence). The CDR3 runs 13 residues. Full variable domain (outside the CDR3, taken from reference TRBV11-1 and TRBJ1-1): EAEVAQSPRYKITEKSQAVAFWCDPISGHATLYWYRQILGQGPELLVQFQDESVVDDSQLPKDRFSAERLKGVDSTLKIQPAELGDSAMYLCASSPTANTEAFFGQGTRLTVV.

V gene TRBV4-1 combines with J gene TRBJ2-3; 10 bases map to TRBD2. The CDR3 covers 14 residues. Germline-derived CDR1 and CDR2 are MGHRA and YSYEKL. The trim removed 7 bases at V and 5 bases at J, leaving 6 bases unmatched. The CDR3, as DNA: TGCGCCAGCAATGCAGCGGGAGGGGGAGATACGCAGTATTTT. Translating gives CASNAAGGGDTQYF.

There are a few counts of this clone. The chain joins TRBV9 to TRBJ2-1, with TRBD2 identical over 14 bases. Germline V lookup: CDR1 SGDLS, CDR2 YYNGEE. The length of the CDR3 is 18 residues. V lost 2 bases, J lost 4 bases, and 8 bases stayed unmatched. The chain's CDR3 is CASSVGTSGSSAYNEQFF. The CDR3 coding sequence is TGTGCCAGCAGCGTCGGGACTAGCGGGAGCTCTGCGTACAATGAGCAGTTCTTC.

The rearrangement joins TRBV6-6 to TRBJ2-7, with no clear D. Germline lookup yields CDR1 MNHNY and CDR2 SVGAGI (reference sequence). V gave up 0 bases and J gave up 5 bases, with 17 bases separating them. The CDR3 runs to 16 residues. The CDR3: CASSYSSGLGSNEQYF. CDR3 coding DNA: TGTGCCAGCAGTTACTCTTCGGGTTTAGGGTCCAACGAGCAGTACTTC.

For the CDR3, the DNA is TGTGCCAGCAGTTTTTCAGGGGGGGGCACAGATACGCAGTATTTT. This translates into CASSFSGGGTDTQYF. This chain joins TRBV6-6 and TRBJ2-3, with D perhaps assigned TRBD1 or TRBD2 (7 bases each). The CDR3 spans 15 residues. The V gene lost 4 bases and the J gene lost 1 base, with 12 bases spanning the gap. CDR1 and CDR2 (germline): MNHNY, SVGAGI (reference sequence).

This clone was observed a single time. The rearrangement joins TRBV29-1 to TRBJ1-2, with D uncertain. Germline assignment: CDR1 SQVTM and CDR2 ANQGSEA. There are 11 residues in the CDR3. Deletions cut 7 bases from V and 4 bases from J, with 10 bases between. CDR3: CSAKTGYGYTF. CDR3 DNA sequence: TGCAGCGCGAAGACGGGCTATGGCTACACCTTC.

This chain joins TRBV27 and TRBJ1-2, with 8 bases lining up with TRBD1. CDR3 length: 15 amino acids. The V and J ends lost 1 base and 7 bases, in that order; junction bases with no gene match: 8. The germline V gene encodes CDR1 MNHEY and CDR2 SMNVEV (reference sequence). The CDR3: CASSLFSGGSPGYTF. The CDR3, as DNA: TGTGCCAGCAGTTTATTCTCAGGGGGCTCTCCTGGCTACACCTTC.

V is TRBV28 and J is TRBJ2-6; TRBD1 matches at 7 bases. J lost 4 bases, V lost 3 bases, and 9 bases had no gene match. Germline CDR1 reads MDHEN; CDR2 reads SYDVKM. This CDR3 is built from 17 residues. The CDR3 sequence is CASSLHRGTRGANVLTF. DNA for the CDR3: TGTGCCAGCAGTTTGCACAGGGGAACCCGCGGGGCCAACGTCCTGACTTTC.

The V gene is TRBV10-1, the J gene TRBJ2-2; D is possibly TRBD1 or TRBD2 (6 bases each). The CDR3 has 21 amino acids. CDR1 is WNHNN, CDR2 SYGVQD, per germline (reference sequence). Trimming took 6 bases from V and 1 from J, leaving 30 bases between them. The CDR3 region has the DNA TGCGCCAGCAGCACAAAGGACAGAGGTACGGACGGGGGACGGAACACCGGGGAGCTGTTTTTT. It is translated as CASSTKDRGTDGGRNTGELFF.

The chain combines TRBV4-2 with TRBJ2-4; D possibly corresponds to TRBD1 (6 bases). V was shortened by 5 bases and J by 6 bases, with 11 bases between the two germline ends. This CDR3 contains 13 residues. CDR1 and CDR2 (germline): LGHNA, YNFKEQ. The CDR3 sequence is CASSVSDRNIQYF. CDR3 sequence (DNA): TGTGCCAGCAGCGTTTCGGACAGAAACATTCAGTACTTC.

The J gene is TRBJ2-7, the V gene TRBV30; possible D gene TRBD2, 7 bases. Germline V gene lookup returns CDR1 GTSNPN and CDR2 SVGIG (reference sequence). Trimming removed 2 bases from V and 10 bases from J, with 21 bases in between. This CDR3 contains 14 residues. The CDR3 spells CAWSRGAGDHRQYF. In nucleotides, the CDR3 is TGTGCCTGGAGTCGGGGGGCGGGGGACCACCGACAGTACTTC.

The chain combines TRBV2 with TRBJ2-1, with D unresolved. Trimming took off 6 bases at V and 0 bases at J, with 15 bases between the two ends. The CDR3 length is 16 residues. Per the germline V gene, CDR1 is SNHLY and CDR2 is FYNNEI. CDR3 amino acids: CASSNSHLSSYNEQFF. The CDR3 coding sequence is TGTGCCAGCAGCAATTCGCACCTGAGCTCCTACAATGAGCAGTTCTTC.

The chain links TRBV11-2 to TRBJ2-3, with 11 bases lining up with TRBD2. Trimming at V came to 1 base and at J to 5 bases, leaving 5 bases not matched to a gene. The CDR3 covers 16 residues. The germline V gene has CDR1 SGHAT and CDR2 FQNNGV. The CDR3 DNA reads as TGTGCCAGCAGCTTAGCGGCCGGGACTAGCGGAGATACGCAGTATTTT. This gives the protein CASSLAAGTSGDTQYF.

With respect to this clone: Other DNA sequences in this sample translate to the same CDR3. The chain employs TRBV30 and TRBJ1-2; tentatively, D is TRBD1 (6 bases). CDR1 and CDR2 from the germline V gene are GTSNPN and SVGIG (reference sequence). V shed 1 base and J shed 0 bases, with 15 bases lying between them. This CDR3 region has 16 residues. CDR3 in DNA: TGTGCCTGGAGTGATCCGAGGGGGGCAGCTAACTATGGCTACACCTTC. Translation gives CAWSDPRGAANYGYTF.

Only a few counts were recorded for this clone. The CDR3 sequence: CASSQLAGGHEQFF. DNA for the CDR3: TGTGCCAGTAGTCAGCTAGCGGGAGGGCATGAGCAGTTCTTC. This chain joins TRBV19 and TRBJ2-1; 12 bases are a match to TRBD2. CDR3 length: 14 residues. J was trimmed by 8 bases and V by 5 bases; bases with no gene match: 4. Per germline, CDR1 LNHDA and CDR2 SQIVND (reference sequence). Complete variable domain (other parts from reference TRBV19 and TRBJ2-1): DGGITQSPKYLFRKEGQNVTLSCEQNLNHDAMYWYRQDPGQGLRLIYYSQIVNDFQKGDIAEGYSVSREKKESFPLTVTSAQKNPTAFYLCASSQLAGGHEQFFGPGTRLTVL.

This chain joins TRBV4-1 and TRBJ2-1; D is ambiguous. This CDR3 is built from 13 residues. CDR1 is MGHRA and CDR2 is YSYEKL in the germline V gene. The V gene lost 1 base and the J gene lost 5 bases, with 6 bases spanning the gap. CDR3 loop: CASSQAGHNEQFF. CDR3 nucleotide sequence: TGCGCCAGCAGCCAAGCCGGACACAATGAGCAGTTCTTC.

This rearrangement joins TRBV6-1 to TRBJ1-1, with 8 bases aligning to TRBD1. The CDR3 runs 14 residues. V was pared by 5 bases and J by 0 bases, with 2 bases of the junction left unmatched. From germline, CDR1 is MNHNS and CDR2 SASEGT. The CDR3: CASSHRGMNTEAFF. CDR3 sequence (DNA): TGTGCCAGCAGTCACAGGGGGATGAACACTGAAGCTTTCTTT.